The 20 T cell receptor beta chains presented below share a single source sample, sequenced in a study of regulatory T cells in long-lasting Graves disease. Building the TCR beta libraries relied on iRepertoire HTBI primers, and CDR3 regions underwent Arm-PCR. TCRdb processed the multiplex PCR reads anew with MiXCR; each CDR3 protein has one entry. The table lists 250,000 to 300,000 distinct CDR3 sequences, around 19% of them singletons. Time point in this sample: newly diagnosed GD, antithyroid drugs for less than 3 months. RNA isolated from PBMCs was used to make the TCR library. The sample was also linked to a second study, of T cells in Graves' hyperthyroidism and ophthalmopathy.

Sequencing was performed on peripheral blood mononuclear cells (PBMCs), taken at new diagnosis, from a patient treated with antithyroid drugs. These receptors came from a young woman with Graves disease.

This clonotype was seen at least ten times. The CDR3 loop reads CATSREVSGGFYEQYF. CDR3 DNA sequence: TGTGCCACCAGCAGAGAAGTTAGCGGGGGGTTCTACGAGCAGTACTTC. The chain combines TRBV15 with TRBJ2-7, with TRBD2 matching 10 bases. The V gene's germline CDR1 is LNHNV and CDR2 YYDKDF (reference sequence). CDR3 length: 16 amino acids. With V trimmed by 0 bases and J by 3 bases, 5 bases remained unmatched.

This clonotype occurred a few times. CDR3 DNA sequence: TGCAGCGTTGTGGGGGGAAGATATGGCTACACCTTC. It specifies CSVVGGRYGYTF. The J gene is TRBJ1-2, the V gene TRBV29-1; a weak D match, TRBD1 (5 bases). V was trimmed by 4 bases and J by 5 bases, leaving 11 bases between them. In germline, CDR1 is SQVTM, CDR2 ANQGSEA. CDR3 size: 12 residues. Full variable domain (rest looked up from reference TRBV29-1 and TRBJ1-2): SAVISQKPSRDICQRGTSLTIQCQVDSQVTMMFWYRQQPGQSLTLIATANQGSEATYESGFVIDKFPISRPNLTFSTLTVSNMSPEDSSIYLCSVVGGRYGYTFGSGTRLTVV.

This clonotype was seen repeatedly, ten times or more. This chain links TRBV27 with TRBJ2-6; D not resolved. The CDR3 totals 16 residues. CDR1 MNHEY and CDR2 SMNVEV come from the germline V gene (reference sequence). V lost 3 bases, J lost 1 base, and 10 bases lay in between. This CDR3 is CASSFSTSSGANVLTF. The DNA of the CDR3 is TGTGCCAGCAGTTTCTCCACCTCTTCTGGGGCCAACGTCCTGACTTTC.

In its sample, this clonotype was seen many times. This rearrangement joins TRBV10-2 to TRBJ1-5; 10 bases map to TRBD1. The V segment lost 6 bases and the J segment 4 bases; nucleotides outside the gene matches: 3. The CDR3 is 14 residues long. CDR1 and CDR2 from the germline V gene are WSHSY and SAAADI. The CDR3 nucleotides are TGCGCCAGCAGATCGGGACAGGGGAATCAGCCCCAGCATTTT. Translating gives CASRSGQGNQPQHF.

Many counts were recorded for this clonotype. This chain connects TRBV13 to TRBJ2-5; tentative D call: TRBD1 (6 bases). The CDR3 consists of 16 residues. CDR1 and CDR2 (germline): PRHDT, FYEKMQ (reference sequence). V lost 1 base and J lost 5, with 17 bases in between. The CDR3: CASSLVPRDKPETQYF. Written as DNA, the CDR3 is TGTGCCAGCAGCTTAGTGCCCCGGGACAAACCTGAGACCCAGTACTTC.

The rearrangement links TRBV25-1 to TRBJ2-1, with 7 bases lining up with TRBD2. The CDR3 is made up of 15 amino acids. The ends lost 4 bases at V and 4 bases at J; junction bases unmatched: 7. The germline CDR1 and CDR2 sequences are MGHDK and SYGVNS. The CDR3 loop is CASSGTRAGYNEQFF. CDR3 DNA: TGTGCCAGCAGTGGTACTAGAGCGGGATACAATGAGCAGTTCTTC.

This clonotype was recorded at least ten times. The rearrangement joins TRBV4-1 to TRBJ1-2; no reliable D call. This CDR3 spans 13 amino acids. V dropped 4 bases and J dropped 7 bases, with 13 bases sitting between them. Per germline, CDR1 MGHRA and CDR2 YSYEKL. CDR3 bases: TGCGCCAGCAGCCCCCCTTTACAGTCTGGCTACACCTTC. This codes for CASSPPLQSGYTF.

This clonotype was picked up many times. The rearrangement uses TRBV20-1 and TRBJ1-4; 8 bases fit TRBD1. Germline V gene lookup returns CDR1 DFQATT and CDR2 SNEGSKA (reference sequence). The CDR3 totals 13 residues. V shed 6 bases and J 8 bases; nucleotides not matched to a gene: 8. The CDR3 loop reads CSAPDRGREKLFF. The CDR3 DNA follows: TGCAGTGCCCCAGACAGGGGTAGAGAAAAACTGTTTTTT.

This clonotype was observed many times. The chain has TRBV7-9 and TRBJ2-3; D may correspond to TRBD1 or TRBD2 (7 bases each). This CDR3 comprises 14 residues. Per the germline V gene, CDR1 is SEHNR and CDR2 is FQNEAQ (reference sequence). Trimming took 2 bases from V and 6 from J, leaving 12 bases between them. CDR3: CASSLPQGGDTQYF. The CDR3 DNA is TGTGCCAGCAGCTTACCTCAGGGGGGGGATACGCAGTATTTT.

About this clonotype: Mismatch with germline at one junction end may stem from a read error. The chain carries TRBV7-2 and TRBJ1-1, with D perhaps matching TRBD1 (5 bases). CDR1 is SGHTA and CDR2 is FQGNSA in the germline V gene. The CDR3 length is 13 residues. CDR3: CASSSDKNTAAFF. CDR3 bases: TGTGCCAGCAGTTCGGACAAGAACACTGCAGCTTTCTTT.

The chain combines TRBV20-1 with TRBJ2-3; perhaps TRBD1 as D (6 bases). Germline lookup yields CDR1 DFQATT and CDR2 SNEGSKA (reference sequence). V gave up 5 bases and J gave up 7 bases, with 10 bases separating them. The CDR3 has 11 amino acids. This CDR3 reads CSAPRGHTQYF. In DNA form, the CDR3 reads TGCAGTGCTCCCAGGGGTCATACGCAGTATTTT.

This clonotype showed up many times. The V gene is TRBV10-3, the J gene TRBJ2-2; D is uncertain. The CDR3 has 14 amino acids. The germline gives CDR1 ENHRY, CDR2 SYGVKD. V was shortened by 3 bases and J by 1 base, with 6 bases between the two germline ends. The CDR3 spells CAISETWNTGELFF. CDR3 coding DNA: TGTGCCATCAGTGAAACCTGGAACACCGGGGAGCTGTTTTTT.

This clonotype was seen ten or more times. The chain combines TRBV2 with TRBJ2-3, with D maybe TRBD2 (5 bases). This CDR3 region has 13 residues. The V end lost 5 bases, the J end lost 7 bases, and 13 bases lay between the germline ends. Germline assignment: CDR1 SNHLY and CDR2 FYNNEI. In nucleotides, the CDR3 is TGTGCCAGCAGTCAAAGGTCGGGGAATACGCAGTATTTT. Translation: CASSQRSGNTQYF.

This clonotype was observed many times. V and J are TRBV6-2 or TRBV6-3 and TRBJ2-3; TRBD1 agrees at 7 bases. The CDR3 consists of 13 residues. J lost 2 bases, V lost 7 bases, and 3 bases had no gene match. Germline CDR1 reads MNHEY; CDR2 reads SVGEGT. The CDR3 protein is CASTGTDTDTQYF. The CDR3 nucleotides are TGTGCCAGCACCGGGACAGACACAGATACGCAGTATTTT.

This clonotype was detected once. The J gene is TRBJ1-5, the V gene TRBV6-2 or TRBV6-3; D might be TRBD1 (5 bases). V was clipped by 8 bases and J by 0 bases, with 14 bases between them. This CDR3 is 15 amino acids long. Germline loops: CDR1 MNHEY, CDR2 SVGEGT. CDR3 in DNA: TGTGCCAGCCTCCCGGGACGCTATAGCAATCAGCCCCAGCATTTT. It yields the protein CASLPGRYSNQPQHF.

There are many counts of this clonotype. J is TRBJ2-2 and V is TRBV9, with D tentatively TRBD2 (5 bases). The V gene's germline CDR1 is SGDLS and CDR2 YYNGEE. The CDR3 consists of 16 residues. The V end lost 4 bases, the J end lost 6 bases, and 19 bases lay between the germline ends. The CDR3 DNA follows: TGTGCCAGCAGCCGATCGGGTTCCAAGAGGGCCGGGGAGCTGTTTTTT. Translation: CASSRSGSKRAGELFF.

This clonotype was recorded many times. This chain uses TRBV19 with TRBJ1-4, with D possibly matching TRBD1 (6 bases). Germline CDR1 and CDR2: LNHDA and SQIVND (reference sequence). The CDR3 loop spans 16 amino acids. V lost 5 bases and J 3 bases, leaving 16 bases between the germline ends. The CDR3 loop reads CASSSYRQEPNEKLFF. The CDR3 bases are TGTGCCAGTAGTTCATACCGACAGGAACCTAATGAAAAACTGTTTTTT.

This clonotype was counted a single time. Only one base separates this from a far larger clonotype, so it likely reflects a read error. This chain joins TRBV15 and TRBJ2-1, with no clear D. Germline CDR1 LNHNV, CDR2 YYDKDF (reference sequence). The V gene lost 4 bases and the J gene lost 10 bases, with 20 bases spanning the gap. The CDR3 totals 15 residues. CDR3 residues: CATSNRVGKEYEQFF. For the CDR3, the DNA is TGTGCCACCAGCAACCGGGTGGGAAAAGAATACGAGCAGTTCTTC. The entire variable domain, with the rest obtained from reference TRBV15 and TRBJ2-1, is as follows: DAMVIQNPRYQVTQFGKPVTLSCSQTLNHNVMYWYQQKSSQAPKLLFHYYDKDFNNEADTPDNFQSRRPNTSFCFLDIRSPGLGDTAMYLCATSNRVGKEYEQFFGPGTRLTVL.

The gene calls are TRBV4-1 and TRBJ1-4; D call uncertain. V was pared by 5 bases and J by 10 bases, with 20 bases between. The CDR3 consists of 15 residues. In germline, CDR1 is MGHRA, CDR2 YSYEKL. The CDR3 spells CASSLPGRNWGKLFF. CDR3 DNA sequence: TGCGCCAGCAGCTTACCAGGAAGGAATTGGGGAAAACTGTTTTTT.

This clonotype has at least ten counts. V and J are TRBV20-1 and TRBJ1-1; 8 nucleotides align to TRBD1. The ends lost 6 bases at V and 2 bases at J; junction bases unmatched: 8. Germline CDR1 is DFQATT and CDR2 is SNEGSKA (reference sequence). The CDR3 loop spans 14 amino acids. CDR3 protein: CSAPTGALNTEAFF. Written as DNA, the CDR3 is TGCAGTGCCCCGACAGGGGCGCTAAACACTGAAGCTTTCTTT.